This T cell receptor (beta chain) came from a study of blood T cell repertoires in COVID-19 (dated by TCRdb to between 2020 and 2021). A note on the overall study: Samples from collaborators originated in the United States, Italy and Spain and spanned both the acute and convalescent phases of COVID-19. The prospective study material was composed of cDNA or gDNA derived from T cells, B-cell-depleted T cells, or PBMCs. Subjects who had been exposed to COVID-19, were actively infected with it, or had recovered from it provided the deeply sampled blood TCRbeta repertoires that made up the dataset. The repertoires were released in a freely available public database meant as a resource for research on the immune response to SARS-CoV-2. The samples were drawn from two sources: the first 160 participants of the ongoing ImmuneRACE study, and 950 to 1,500 subjects contributed by 6 global collaborators. Sample metadata almost always included a de-identified subject ID, COVID-19 status, age in years and sex. HLA class I and class II types, where available, came from metadata supplied by the sample provider rather than from assay-based typing. The study at large found these results: The amount of clinical and demographic metadata varied by source and participant and was provided uncurated.

The immunoSEQ Assay, a bias-controlled multiplex PCR, was used to amplify TCRbeta CDR3 regions from genomic DNA. The study's processing was this. The number of nucleated cells in each sample was estimated by amplification of reference gene primers within the assay. Sequence reads were collapsed and filtered to measure the absolute abundance of every unique TCRbeta CDR3 rearrangement. For each sample, productive Simpson clonality was calculated as the square root of Simpson's diversity index across productive rearrangements. TCRdb stores this immuneACCESS table with in-frame sequences only. Part of the clones is absent; in the studies checked, under half of the shortfall reflects unresolved V genes, and no reason is known for the rest. V, J and clone size are those of that table, while D and trimming were read from the DNA. The sample contains some 350,000 clones, roughly 84% of them found a single time. The ten biggest clones cover 2.5% to 3.5% of the sample.

About this clone itself: The antigen it binds to is not known. No base quality values were provided; no much bigger clone lies one nucleotide off.

The CDR3 measures 13 amino acids from cysteine to phenylalanine. Only CDR3 DNA remains: 39 bases, in frame from the first base. Participants in the prospective study were aged roughly 18 to 100 years, lived in some 24 United States geographic areas, and enrolled through a virtual design. In the prospective study, participants were assigned to cohorts based on the clinical history participants reported in a screening survey and a study questionnaire. For ImmuneRACE Cohort 3, a participant was defined as recovered based on two consecutive negative NP/OP PCR tests, clearance by a healthcare professional, or resolution of symptoms. In the prospective study, whole blood, serum and a nasopharyngeal or oropharyngeal swab were collected from each participant by mobile phlebotomists. Prospective study participants could optionally give additional blood draws and questionnaires over an approximately 2-month period. Before DNA extraction, prospective study blood samples were shipped either frozen or at room temperature.

The sample consisted of PBMCs or T cells enriched from blood (not recorded which). The TCR comes from a woman aged 25 to 39 who had recovered from COVID-19. The chain employs TRBV21-1 and TRBJ2-5; the D call of TRBD1 is as the table states it, not checked on the DNA. TRBV21-1 is tagged as a pseudogene. The CDR3 has the sequence CASSRYRGETQYF. The bases are TGTGCCAGCAGCAGGTACAGGGGGGAGACCCAGTACTTC.